Detailed here is one TCR beta chain. What it binds is unknown. The germline CDR1 and CDR2 sequences are DFQATT and SNEGSKA (reference sequence). CDR3 length equals 13 residues. V lost 1 base to trimming and J lost 11 bases, with 17 bases between them. TCRdb re-called the 5' RACE reads with MiXCR, one entry per CDR3 protein. Of 1.5 million to 2 million distinct CDR3 sequences in the sample, around 29% were seen once. This sample is part of a study of identical twins. The study, taken as a whole, reports: For cord blood, abundant beta clonotypes had fewer insertions, unlike memory repertoires, which showed none.

This clonotype originated in a newborn girl in good health. The chain has TRBV20-1 and TRBJ2-5, with D perhaps TRBD1 or TRBD2 (6 bases each). Sample: cord blood. The CDR3 reads CSARGGGKGGQYF. The DNA for the CDR3 is TGCAGTGCTAGAGGGGGCGGGAAGGGGGGTCAGTACTTC.